Sequencing of this T cell receptor beta chain was carried out in a study of blood T cell repertoires in COVID-19. Study information: Samples came from the United States, Italy and Spain, spanning acute and convalescent COVID-19. The cDNA or gDNA used as material had been derived from T cells, B-cell-depleted T cells, or PBMCs.

With 7 bases clipped from V and 0 bases from J, the junction kept 4 bases outside the gene matches. The CDR3 is made up of 14 amino acids. Germline V gene lookup returns CDR1 SGHNT and CDR2 YYREEE (reference sequence). Authors' processing steps: Counts of nucleated cells, estimated from reference gene primer amplification, were obtained. TCRdb's copy holds only in-frame clones and misses some; the assay was immunoSEQ multiplex PCR. V and J calls and clone size are copied from that table; D and trimming were computed from the DNA. This table holds 50,000 to 75,000 clones, over 75% found once. The TCR was taken from a man in his 60s with acute or convalescent COVID-19. This sequence joins TRBV5-4 and TRBJ2-3, with 8 positions matching TRBD1. The sequenced sample was peripheral blood. In DNA, the CDR3 is TGTGCCAGCGATACAGGGGGAAGCACAGATACGCAGTATTTT. Residues: CASDTGGSTDTQYF. The complete variable domain, with remaining parts taken from reference TRBV5-4 and TRBJ2-3, reads ETGVTQSPTHLIKTRGQQVTLRCSSQSGHNTVSWYQQALGQGPQFIFQYYREEENGRGNFPPRFSGLQFPNYSSELNVNALELDDSALYLCASDTGGSTDTQYFGPGTRLTVL.